This paragraph covers one T cell receptor (beta chain) sequence. This clone came up many times. It lacks a known antigen. The read comes to an end 3 residues before the CDR3 does, leaving the germline J gene to fill in the end. The data stem from a study of T cell clonality in common variable immunodeficiency (dated by TCRdb to between 2015 and 2017). Summary of the overall study and its limitations: TCRbeta clonality was higher in CVID subjects than in healthy controls (t-test p = 0.018), and the increase was most characteristic of about a third of subjects. Fewer deletions and N-nucleotide insertions were reportedly observed in CVID TCRbeta sequences, and highly modified clones with 13 or more V deletions were reportedly absent from CVID TCRbeta sequences. According to the authors, figuring out what caused the increased clonality in CVID would require sequencing the repertoires of T cell subpopulations. Correlations between repertoire features and clinical complications were limited by patient heterogeneity within the CVID cohort. CVID subjects shared fewer TCRbeta clones with each other than healthy controls did (p < 0.0001). Even though DNA input was the same, control samples had an average of about 80,000 unique sequences each, compared with some 32,000 in CVID samples.

Trimmed from V: 3 bases; trimmed from J: 4 bases; junction bases lacking a gene match: 6. The cysteine opens and the phenylalanine closes a CDR3 of 15 amino acids. The DNA shown is the part of the CDR3 that was read: 36 bases, in frame from base 1. According to the germline V gene, CDR1 reads SGHRS and CDR2 reads YFSETQ. For sequencing, equivalent amounts of genomic DNA were input from CVID and control samples. For every sample, a 60 bp segment covering the rearranged TCRbeta CDR3 region was amplified and then sequenced. The immunoSEQ assay, a bias-corrected multiplex PCR combined with high-throughput sequencing, was used for TCRbeta amplification. Turning to the authors' computational methods: Every unique nucleotide sequence was considered a clone and was annotated with V, D and J genes, copy number and frequency. Sequences were labeled productive if in frame, and non-productive if out of frame or containing stop codons. Clonality was calculated from Shannon's entropy as previously described. Mean CDR3 Kyte-Doolittle hydropathy was derived from the predicted amino acid sequences of productive clones. The R hclust function was used to hierarchically cluster scaled V gene usage with Manhattan distance and complete linkage. To assess clone sharing by CDR3 amino acid sequence, 12 repertoires per group were resampled over 100 rounds. Repertoires were searched for 70 published EBV-specific and about 250 published CMV-specific TCRbeta sequences. A couple of CVID samples yielding fewer than 10,000 sequences were excluded from analysis, leaving 42 CVID repertoires. TCRdb mirrors the immuneACCESS table, restricted to in-frame sequences. Some clones are absent from its copies; in checked studies, under half trace to an unresolved V gene, and the reason for the others is unknown. V and J calls and clone size follow that table, whereas D and trimming were derived from the DNA. Listed for this sample are about 64,000 clones, none observed only a single time. Of the sample, 1.7% is held by the ten largest clones.

Most of the CVID patients and most of the healthy controls were of Caucasian heritage. Heparinized peripheral whole blood samples of about 4.5 to 8 ml were collected from each donor. Genomic DNA from adults with common variable immune deficiency (CVID) and from healthy adult controls was the source for sequencing TCRbeta CDR3 repertoires. The control group was made up of about 22 healthy adult volunteers (about ten male and some 12 female) whose ages ranged from about 23 to 66 years, with a mean age of approximately 34. Diluted blood was density-centrifuged over Hypaque 1077 or Ficoll-Paque to isolate peripheral blood mononuclear cells. Genomic DNA was extracted from unsorted mononuclear cells by Qiagen column purification or by a centrifugation-based method.

The receptor was derived from a person between 18 and 75 years old in good health. The receptor chain draws on TRBV5-1 and TRBJ1-2, with 10 junctional bases fitting TRBD1. Sequences were obtained from peripheral blood mononuclear cells. The CDR3 bases that were read are TGCGCCAGCAGCTCCGGACAGGGGGTGGTCTATGGC. This gives the protein CASSSGQGVVYG. The whole CDR3 sequence is CASSSGQGVVYGYTF.